This TCR beta chain comes out of a study of human T cells and chemical hapten exposure. The time point here: pre-sensitization, week 0. Treatment specified: therapeutic diphenylcyclopropenone sensitization with weekly scalp DPC. Losses at the gene ends were 1 base for V and 9 bases for J; bases not matched to a gene: 7. The CDR3 runs to 16 residues. Germline lookup yields CDR1 LGHDT and CDR2 YNNKEL (reference sequence). Using its own MiXCR run on the RACE reads, TCRdb lists one record per CDR3 protein. The profile shows 180,000 or so distinct CDR3 sequences, more than 25% of them singletons. This clonotype has only a few counts.

This rearrangement joins TRBV3-1 to TRBJ2-1; TRBD2 aligns across 12 bases. The sequence was obtained from a woman aged 25-40 years with alopecia areata. Some clones in this sample may be carry-over from other donors' samples. Source: whole blood, taken in connection with sensitization to the hapten diphenylcyclopropenone (DPC). As DNA, the CDR3 is TGTGCCAGCAGCCAAGTGGCTAGCGGGAGGGGGGGTGAGCAGTTCTTC. Translated, it gives CASSQVASGRGGEQFF.